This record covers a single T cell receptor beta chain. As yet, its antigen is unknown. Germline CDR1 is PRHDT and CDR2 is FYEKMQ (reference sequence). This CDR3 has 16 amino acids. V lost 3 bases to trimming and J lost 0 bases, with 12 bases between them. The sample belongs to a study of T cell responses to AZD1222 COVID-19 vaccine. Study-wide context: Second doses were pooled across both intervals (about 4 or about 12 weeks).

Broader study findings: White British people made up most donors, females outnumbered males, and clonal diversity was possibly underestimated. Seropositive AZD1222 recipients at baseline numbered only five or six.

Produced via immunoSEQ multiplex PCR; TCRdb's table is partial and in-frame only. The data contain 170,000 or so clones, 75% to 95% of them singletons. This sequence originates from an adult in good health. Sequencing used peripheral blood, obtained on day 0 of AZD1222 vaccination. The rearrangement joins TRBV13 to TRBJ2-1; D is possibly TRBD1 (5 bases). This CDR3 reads CASSFRTGNSYNEQFF. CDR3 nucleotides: TGTGCCAGCAGCTTCCGTACAGGAAACTCCTACAATGAGCAGTTCTTC.